One and the same sample provided the 29 T cell receptor beta chains below, sequenced in a study of human T cells and chemical hapten exposure. TCRdb re-analysed the RACE reads in MiXCR, keeping a single row per CDR3 protein. The sample holds approximately 340,000 distinct CDR3 sequences; 6% to 8.5% are singletons and the top ten take 8.4%. Time point denoted: patch test 1, 2 weeks after DPC sensitization. Treatment meaning: therapeutic diphenylcyclopropenone sensitization with weekly scalp DPC. Material: whole blood, obtained in connection with sensitization to the hapten diphenylcyclopropenone (DPC). Every receptor here comes from a woman aged 18-35 years with alopecia areata. Some clones in this sample may be carry-over from other donors' samples.

There are a few counts of this clonotype. CDR3 protein: CASSNYNEQFF. CDR3 nucleotide sequence: TGTGCCAGCAGCAATTACAATGAGCAGTTCTTC. The chain is built from TRBV12-3 or TRBV12-4 and TRBJ2-1; D ambiguous. Trimming pared 6 bases from V and 4 bases from J, leaving 4 bases between. The CDR3 covers 11 residues.

V is TRBV3-1 and J is TRBJ1-2, with no clear D. The CDR3 loop spans 13 amino acids. Germline loops: CDR1 LGHDT, CDR2 YNNKEL (reference sequence). V lost 4 bases and J 12 bases, leaving 18 bases between the germline ends. The CDR3 spells CASSLDIRKSHTF. In DNA form, the CDR3 reads TGTGCCAGCAGCCTCGACATCCGGAAGAGCCACACCTTC.

This clonotype has more than one count but fewer than ten. V gene TRBV4-2 combines with J gene TRBJ2-1; 8 bases map to TRBD2. CDR3 length equals 18 residues. Trimming at V came to 0 bases and at J to 4 bases, leaving 11 bases not matched to a gene. Germline V CDR1 and CDR2: LGHNA, YNFKEQ. The CDR3 DNA is TGTGCCAGCAGCCAAGACAACCCTCGGGTAGCGGGGTACAATGAGCAGTTCTTC. It yields the protein CASSQDNPRVAGYNEQFF.

This clonotype appeared a few times. J is TRBJ1-6 and V is TRBV6-6; D gene ambiguous. This CDR3 is 13 amino acids long. V shed 2 bases and J shed 14 bases, with 13 bases lying between them. Germline lookup yields CDR1 MNHNY and CDR2 SVGAGI (reference sequence). The CDR3 DNA reads TGTGCCAGCAGTTACGAGGGAGACCGTACCCTCCACTTT. It yields the protein CASSYEGDRTLHF.

This clonotype has only a few counts. V usage is TRBV20-1 and J usage is TRBJ2-1; 14 nucleotides agree with TRBD2. CDR1 and CDR2 (germline): DFQATT, SNEGSKA (reference sequence). This CDR3 comprises 18 residues. With 6 bases clipped from V and 0 bases from J, the junction kept 10 bases outside the gene matches. Here the CDR3 DNA reads TGCAGTGCCGTTAGACTAGCGGGGGGGTCGAGCTCCTACAATGAGCAGTTCTTC. Its translation is CSAVRLAGGSSSYNEQFF.

This clonotype has only a few counts. The chain employs TRBV5-1 and TRBJ2-2; TRBD2 is a possible D gene (5 bases). CDR1 and CDR2 from the germline V gene are SGHRS and YFSETQ. Trimming pared 4 bases from V and 4 bases from J, leaving 11 bases between. The CDR3 runs to 14 residues. This CDR3 reads CASSRISGTGELFF. DNA of the CDR3: TGCGCCAGCAGCCGGATCAGCGGCACCGGGGAGCTGTTTTTT.

In its sample, this clonotype was seen a few times. CDR3 residues: CASSVDGGAVADTQYF. The DNA for the CDR3 is TGTGCCAGCAGCGTAGACGGGGGGGCCGTCGCAGATACGCAGTATTTT. This chain joins TRBV9 and TRBJ2-3; 8 bases are shared with TRBD2. V lost 0 bases, J lost 4 bases, and 7 bases stayed unmatched. CDR1 and CDR2 from the germline V gene are SGDLS and YYNGEE. This CDR3 has 16 amino acids.

In its sample, this clonotype was seen many times. The chain employs TRBV18 and TRBJ1-1, with 9 bases fitting TRBD1. The germline CDR1 and CDR2 sequences are KGHSH and LQKENI. J lost 13 bases, V lost 2 bases, and 17 bases had no gene match. There are 16 residues in the CDR3. This chain's CDR3 is CASSPRGQGQLGGVFF. CDR3 nucleotides: TGTGCCAGCTCACCAAGGGGACAGGGACAATTGGGCGGAGTTTTCTTT.

This clonotype was counted at least ten times. The chain links TRBV7-2 to TRBJ2-6; D possibly corresponds to TRBD1 (5 bases). The V end was cut by 0 bases, the J end by 0 bases, with 9 bases between. The CDR3 is 17 amino acids. Germline V CDR1 and CDR2: SGHTA, FQGNSA. CDR3 sequence (DNA): TGTGCCAGCAGCTTAGCGAGACAGCTCTCTGGGGCCAACGTCCTGACTTTC. Its translation: CASSLARQLSGANVLTF.

This rearrangement joins TRBV5-1 to TRBJ1-2; a weak D match, TRBD1 (5 bases). CDR3 length: 15 residues. Trimming left V 0 bases short and J 0 bases short, with 9 bases between. The germline V gene has CDR1 SGHRS and CDR2 YFSETQ. The CDR3 nucleotides are TGCGCCAGCAGCTTGGTCGGGGGGACTAACTATGGCTACACCTTC. Amino acid sequence: CASSLVGGTNYGYTF.

This clonotype came up many times. The junction does not match germline at one end; this may be a read error. This chain connects TRBV6-2 or TRBV6-3 to TRBJ2-5, with D perhaps TRBD2 (5 bases). Germline V gives CDR1 MNHEY, CDR2 SVGEGT. The CDR3 runs 13 residues. The CDR3 region is CASTTPRAHPGNF. The CDR3 region has the DNA TGTGCCAGCACCACCCCTCGCGCGCATCCGGGGAACTTC.

There are a few counts of this clonotype. This chain uses TRBV7-3 with TRBJ1-3; perhaps TRBD1 as D (5 bases). This CDR3 spans 15 amino acids. The V gene's germline CDR1 is SGHTA and CDR2 FQGTGA. V lost 5 bases to trimming and J lost 4 bases, with 15 bases between them. The CDR3 coding sequence is TGTGCCAGCAGCCCGGCGGGGGGATCAGGAAACACCATATATTTT. The encoded protein is CASSPAGGSGNTIYF.

This clonotype was detected only a few times. The rearrangement joins TRBV14 to TRBJ1-2; D is possibly TRBD1 (5 bases). Germline V gives CDR1 SGHDN, CDR2 FVKESK. V dropped 2 bases and J dropped 4 bases, with 8 bases sitting between them. This CDR3 has 13 residues. In DNA, the CDR3 is TGTGCCAGCAGCCAACAGGGTGGCTATGGCTACACCTTC. This gives the protein CASSQQGGYGYTF.

In its sample, this clonotype was seen a few times. The chain has TRBV2 and TRBJ2-2, with TRBD2 identical over 8 bases. CDR3 length: 16 residues. Germline V gene data show CDR1 as SNHLY and CDR2 as FYNNEI. The junction had 10 bases not matched to a gene; V was cut back by 7 bases and J by 3 bases. The CDR3 region is CASTPSSGSYTGELFF. The CDR3 bases are TGTGCCAGCACCCCATCCAGCGGGAGCTACACCGGGGAGCTGTTTTTT.

The V gene is TRBV3-1, the J gene TRBJ2-3; no definite D call. Germline V gene data show CDR1 as LGHDT and CDR2 as YNNKEL (reference sequence). Trimming left V 0 bases short and J 2 bases short, with 3 bases between. The CDR3 consists of 13 residues. In DNA, the CDR3 is TGTGCCAGCAGCCAAGAGATCACAGATACGCAGTATTTT. Translation: CASSQEITDTQYF.

The chain has TRBV28 and TRBJ1-6; 8 bases agree with TRBD1. The germline gives CDR1 MDHEN, CDR2 SYDVKM. J lost 3 bases, V lost 10 bases, and 5 bases had no gene match. The CDR3 consists of 14 residues. The CDR3 coding sequence is TGTGCCAACCAGGACAGGGTCTATAATTCACCCCTCCACTTT. Translating it yields CANQDRVYNSPLHF.

The CDR3 protein is CASSPYAGAEGNTIYF. The CDR3 DNA reads TGTGCCAGCAGCCCTTACGCGGGGGCGGAGGGAAACACCATATATTTT. The chain has TRBV5-4 and TRBJ1-3, with a possible D match to TRBD1 (6 bases). The CDR3 loop spans 16 amino acids. The ends were cut back, 4 bases at V and 4 bases at J, with 18 bases in the middle. The germline V gene has CDR1 SGHNT and CDR2 YYREEE (reference sequence).

This chain connects TRBV18 to TRBJ1-1; D uncertain. Germline values: CDR1 KGHSH, CDR2 LQKENI. The germline V and J ends were trimmed by 4 bases and 8 bases, with 11 bases remaining between them. The CDR3 has 12 amino acids. CDR3 DNA: TGTGCCAGCTCACTGGGGAACGGAGAAGCTTTCTTT. Translation: CASSLGNGEAFF.

This clonotype was seen ten or more times. The rearrangement uses TRBV20-1 and TRBJ2-7; 7 nucleotides align to TRBD2. CDR1 and CDR2 from the germline V gene are DFQATT and SNEGSKA (reference sequence). Trimming at V came to 6 bases and at J to 2 bases, leaving 7 bases not matched to a gene. The CDR3 has 13 amino acids. In nucleotides, the CDR3 is TGCAGTGCCTCAGACCTAGCGGCCTACGAGCAGTACTTC. This codes for CSASDLAAYEQYF.

This clonotype was counted many times. The chain uses TRBV13 and TRBJ2-1, with a possible D match to TRBD1 (5 bases). The CDR3 has 13 amino acids. The germline V gene encodes CDR1 PRHDT and CDR2 FYEKMQ (reference sequence). Between the trimmed V and J ends, which lost 7 bases and 7 bases, there was a span of 14 bases. This CDR3 is CASTLGPENEQFF. Here the CDR3 DNA reads TGTGCCAGCACTCTGGGGCCGGAGAATGAGCAGTTCTTC.

This clonotype has more than one count but fewer than ten. The V call is TRBV6-4, the J call TRBJ1-1; D call uncertain. In germline, CDR1 is MRHNA, CDR2 SNTAGT. This CDR3 is built from 13 residues. V was cut by 4 bases and J by 4 bases, with 10 bases left in between. CDR3 sequence: CASSVSLSTEAFF. CDR3 in DNA: TGTGCCAGCAGTGTTAGCCTCAGCACTGAAGCTTTCTTT.

This clonotype was recorded many times. The chain uses TRBV2 and TRBJ2-5, with D maybe TRBD2 (6 bases). Deletions cut 4 bases from V and 2 bases from J, with 14 bases between. The CDR3 runs 15 residues. Germline CDR1 and CDR2: SNHLY and FYNNEI. The CDR3 nucleotides are TGTGCCAGCAGTGGGCGACGGGACTCACAAGAGACCCAGTACTTC. Translated, it gives CASSGRRDSQETQYF.

The gene calls are TRBV3-1 and TRBJ2-3, with TRBD2 matching 7 bases. The CDR3 runs to 16 residues. Germline CDR1 reads LGHDT; CDR2 reads YNNKEL (reference sequence). V gave up 2 bases and J gave up 0 bases; unmatched junction bases: 5. CDR3 sequence (DNA): TGTGCCAGCAGCCAACGCGGCGGGGGAAGCACAGATACGCAGTATTTT. Translated: CASSQRGGGSTDTQYF.

The genes are TRBV15 and TRBJ2-7, with D perhaps TRBD1 or TRBD2 (6 bases each). The length of the CDR3 is 15 residues. The V end was cut by 3 bases, the J end by 1 base, with 13 bases between. CDR1 LNHNV and CDR2 YYDKDF come from the germline V gene (reference sequence). CDR3 residues: CATSSTGTESYEQYF. In nucleotides, the CDR3 is TGTGCCACCAGCAGCACAGGGACTGAATCCTACGAGCAGTACTTC.

This clonotype came up a few times. The genes are TRBV27 and TRBJ1-1; D remains unclear. CDR1 is MNHEY, CDR2 SMNVEV, per germline (reference sequence). Deletions cut 4 bases from V and 7 bases from J, with 22 bases between. The CDR3 is 16 residues long. CDR3 bases: TGTGCCAGCAGTTCCACCTATAACGACGGGGTTCTTGAAGCTTTCTTT. It specifies CASSSTYNDGVLEAFF.

This clonotype showed up just a few times. This chain links TRBV20-1 with TRBJ1-1; D unresolved. The CDR3 extends over 14 amino acids. V lost 4 bases and J lost 0, with 12 bases in between. CDR1 is DFQATT, CDR2 SNEGSKA, per germline (reference sequence). CDR3 residues: CSATPAPLNTEAFF. Written as DNA, the CDR3 is TGCAGTGCTACGCCGGCCCCCCTGAACACTGAAGCTTTCTTT.

The V gene is TRBV6-1, the J gene TRBJ2-3; the D is unclear. In germline, CDR1 is MNHNS, CDR2 SASEGT. The V gene lost 7 bases and the J gene lost 2 bases, with 19 bases spanning the gap. The CDR3 length is 16 residues. The CDR3 loop reads CASTRLGRAPTDTQYF. The DNA for the CDR3 is TGTGCCAGCACGCGTCTTGGAAGGGCCCCCACAGATACGCAGTATTTT.

This clonotype was picked up many times. The chain recombines TRBV28 with TRBJ2-7; D tentatively reads TRBD1 or TRBD2 (7 bases each). Between the trimmed V and J ends, which lost 6 bases and 1 base, there was a span of 13 bases. The CDR3 consists of 14 residues. CDR1 is MDHEN and CDR2 is SYDVKM in the germline V gene. CDR3 DNA sequence: TGTGCCAGCAGCACAGGGGAGGGATCCTACGAGCAGTACTTC. It encodes CASSTGEGSYEQYF.

The table lists this clonotype with many counts. The chain is built from TRBV5-1 and TRBJ2-3; D is perhaps TRBD2 (6 bases). V was shortened by 5 bases and J by 1 base, with 14 bases between the two germline ends. The CDR3 has 15 amino acids. Germline lookup yields CDR1 SGHRS and CDR2 YFSETQ. DNA for the CDR3: TGCGCCAGCAGACTAAGTATAGCGGGCACAGATACGCAGTATTTT. This sequence encodes CASRLSIAGTDTQYF.